This is a list of T cell receptor beta chains from one sample in a study of T cell clonotyping in hematopoietic cell transplantation. Clones were read by immunoSEQ multiplex PCR, and TCRdb kept only the in-frame ones, dropping some. The profile shows fewer than 45,000 clones, approximately 88% of them singletons. Sequenced sample: peripheral blood mononuclear cells. All receptors come from a woman in her thirties or forties in good health. Some clones in this sample may be carry-over from other donors' samples. CDR3s include the opening cysteine and the closing phenylalanine or tryptophan. A D gene is named only where the DNA matches it firmly. Size tells how often a clone was seen (once, few, many) or the class of an expanded clone, and some rows leave it out.

TRBV14,TRBJ2-7,NA,NA,TGTGCCAGCAGCCAAATGAACAGGGATCGTACCTACGAGCAGTACTTC,CASSQMNRDRTYEQYF
TRBV6-5,TRBJ2-5,TRBD2,NA,TGTGCCAGCAGCCGCGGGACTAGCGGATCGGAGACCCAGTACTTC,CASSRGTSGSETQYF
TRBV19,TRBJ1-2,NA,NA,TGTGCCAGTAGTATCGACCCACTAAGGGTCAACTATGGCTACACCTTC,CASSIDPLRVNYGYTF
TRBV9,TRBJ2-5,TRBD2,NA,TGTGCCAGCAGCGTAGGTCCCGGACTAGCGGGGGAAGAGACCCAGTACTTC,CASSVGPGLAGEETQYF
TRBV28,TRBJ1-1,NA,once,TGTGCCAGCAGTTTAGATGTGGGTGGGTGGCCGAACACTGAAGCTTTCTTT,CASSLDVGGWPNTEAFF
TRBV19,TRBJ1-2,TRBD1,NA,TGTGCCAGTAGTATAGATCAGGGGGTTGGCTACACCTTC,CASSIDQGVGYTF
TRBV28,TRBJ1-1,NA,NA,TGTGCCAGCAGTTTATCTAAACCCTGGGACGCTGAAGCTTTCTTT,CASSLSKPWDAEAFF
TRBV7-2,TRBJ2-1,NA,NA,TGTGCCAGCAGCACTCCACCGGGACTTGGGGCGGCCAATGAGCAGTTCTTC,CASSTPPGLGAANEQFF
TRBV5-1,TRBJ1-4,NA,NA,TGCGCCAGCAGTTCCCTCGACGGGCAAGGTGAAAAACTGTTTTTT,CASSSLDGQGEKLFF
TRBV4-2,TRBJ1-2,NA,NA,TGTGCCAGCAGCCAAGAAGGGTTTTATAACTATGGCTACACCTTC,CASSQEGFYNYGYTF
TRBV11-2,TRBJ2-1,TRBD1,NA,TGTGCCAGCAGCTCTTGGACAGGGGGAATCGAGCAGTTCTTC,CASSSWTGGIEQFF
TRBV28,TRBJ2-3,NA,NA,TGTGCCAGCACCCCCCCTCCCGGGGGAGGAGATACGCAGTATTTT,CASTPPPGGGDTQYF
TRBV27,TRBJ1-2,NA,NA,TGTGCCAGCAGCCGAGGACAAGGGGGCTACACCTTC,CASSRGQGGYTF
TRBV6-5,TRBJ2-1,NA,NA,TGTGCCAGCAGTTTTGGGGAGGCATACAATGAGCAGTTCTTC,CASSFGEAYNEQFF
TRBV28,TRBJ2-7,NA,NA,TGTGCCACCAAGGCGGTATTATCCTACGAGCAGTACTTC,CATKAVLSYEQYF
TRBV7-2,TRBJ2-1,NA,NA,TGTGCCAGCAGCTTAGCGGGAGGAGGGAATGAGCAGTTCTTC,CASSLAGGGNEQFF
TRBV6-1,TRBJ1-2,NA,NA,TGTGCCAGCAGTGATCTGAACTATGGCTACACCTTC,CASSDLNYGYTF
TRBV9,TRBJ1-2,NA,NA,TGTGCCAGCAGCGACGCTTCAGGGGTTGGCTACACCTTC,CASSDASGVGYTF
TRBV7-8,TRBJ2-7,NA,NA,TGTGCCAGCAGCTTAATAGGGCAGGGGCAGGGCGAGCAGTACTTC,CASSLIGQGQGEQYF
TRBV7-3,TRBJ2-2,TRBD2,NA,TGTGCCAGCAGCTTAAATCCTAGCGGGAACACCGGGGAGCTGTTTTTT,CASSLNPSGNTGELFF
TRBV6-1,TRBJ1-1,NA,NA,TGTGCCAGCTCGACAGGACCTCGCACTGAAGCTTTCTTT,CASSTGPRTEAFF
TRBV28,TRBJ2-7,NA,NA,TGTGCCAGCACCCCGAGCGACGGCAGATTATACGAGCAGTACTTC,CASTPSDGRLYEQYF
TRBV30,TRBJ2-7,NA,few,TGTGCCTGGAGCAGGACCTACGAGCAGTACTTC,CAWSRTYEQYF
TRBV5-1,TRBJ1-4,NA,NA,TGCGCCAGCAGCCTCGCGGACGGGGCAACTAATGAAAAACTGTTTTTT,CASSLADGATNEKLFF
TRBV6-1,TRBJ2-7,NA,NA,TGTGCCAGCAGTGAAGGGGCAGTAAATATCTACGAGCAGTACTTC,CASSEGAVNIYEQYF
TRBV7-3,TRBJ2-1,TRBD2,NA,TGTGCCAGCAGCGCCCCGGGGAGGGCCCGGGTCAATGAGCAGTTCTTC,CASSAPGRARVNEQFF
TRBV2,TRBJ2-7,NA,NA,TGTGCCAGCAGCCTGGGTTCGGCCTCCTACGAGCAGTACTTC,CASSLGSASYEQYF
TRBV6-1,TRBJ1-4,NA,few,TGTGCCAGCAGTGAGGGGATAGAGAATGAAAAACTGTTTTTT,CASSEGIENEKLFF
TRBV6-5,TRBJ1-1,TRBD1,NA,TGTGCCAGCAGTTACAATGACAGGGTGGTAGCTTTCTTT,CASSYNDRVVAFF
TRBV7-2,TRBJ2-1,NA,NA,TGTGCCAGCAGCTTAGGTGGGGCGGGGCACAATGAGCAGTTCTTC,CASSLGGAGHNEQFF
TRBV4-1,TRBJ2-5,NA,few,TGCGCCAGCAGCCAAGACCAAGAGACCCAGTACTTC,CASSQDQETQYF
TRBV5-1,TRBJ2-1,NA,once,TGCGCCAGCAGCTCGGCGACCTCCTACAATGAGCAGTTCTTC,CASSSATSYNEQFF
TRBV28,TRBJ2-7,NA,NA,TGTGCCAGCACCAGTCGGGGCAGGGTCTACGAGCAGTACTTC,CASTSRGRVYEQYF
TRBV7-9,TRBJ1-4,NA,NA,TGTGCCAGCAGCTTGTCCCTCCCAGGGGAAAAACTGTTTTTT,CASSLSLPGEKLFF
TRBV6-5,TRBJ1-2,NA,NA,TGTGCCAGCAGTTACTCGAGAGGATCCGATGGCTACACCTTC,CASSYSRGSDGYTF
TRBV6-1,TRBJ2-1,TRBD2,NA,TGTGCCAGCATCCCGGGACTAGCTTTCGATGAGCAGTTCTTC,CASIPGLAFDEQFF
TRBV28,TRBJ2-2,NA,NA,TGTGCCAGCAGGACTATTCAGGACTCCTTTACGGGGGAGCTGTTTTTT,CASRTIQDSFTGELFF
TRBV6-1,TRBJ1-2,NA,NA,TGTGCCAGCAGTGAAGTAGCGACAGGACACTCTGGCTACACCTTC,CASSEVATGHSGYTF
TRBV9,TRBJ1-1,NA,once,TGTGCCAGCAGCGTCTCCCCCTCGGCGGACGTAGAGACTGAAGCTTTCTTT,CASSVSPSADVETEAFF
TRBV19,TRBJ2-5,TRBD2,NA,TGTGCCAGCCGCGCGGGAGGGGAGACCCAGTACTTC,CASRAGGETQYF
TRBV30,TRBJ1-5,NA,NA,TGTGCCGGGGCGGGCCAGGGGAGCAATCAGCCCCAGCATTTT,CAGAGQGSNQPQHF
TRBV28,TRBJ2-2,NA,once,TGTGCCAGCAGCCGCAGCGGGGAGCTGTTTTTT,CASSRSGELFF
TRBV29-1,TRBJ2-2,TRBD1,NA,TGCAGTCTCCGCATCAGGGGGCTGGGCGGGGAGCTGTTTTTT,CSLRIRGLGGELFF
TRBV6-5,TRBJ2-5,NA,NA,TGTGCCAGCAGTACAGCTCAAGAGACCCAGTACTTC,CASSTAQETQYF
TRBV6-5,TRBJ2-7,NA,NA,TGTGCCAGCAGTTTGTCCCGACGGAGCCTTCGTCTCGAGCAGTACTTC,CASSLSRRSLRLEQYF